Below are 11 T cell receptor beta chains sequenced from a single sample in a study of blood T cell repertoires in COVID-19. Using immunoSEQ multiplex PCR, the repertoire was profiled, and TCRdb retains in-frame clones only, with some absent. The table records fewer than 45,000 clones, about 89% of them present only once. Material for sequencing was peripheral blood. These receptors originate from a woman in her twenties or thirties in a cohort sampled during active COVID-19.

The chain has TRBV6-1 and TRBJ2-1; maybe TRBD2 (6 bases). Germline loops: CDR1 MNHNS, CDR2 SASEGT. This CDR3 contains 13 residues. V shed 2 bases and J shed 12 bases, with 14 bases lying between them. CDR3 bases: TGTGCCAGCAGTGAAACACGGGGGTATGGGCAGTTCTTC. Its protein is CASSETRGYGQFF.

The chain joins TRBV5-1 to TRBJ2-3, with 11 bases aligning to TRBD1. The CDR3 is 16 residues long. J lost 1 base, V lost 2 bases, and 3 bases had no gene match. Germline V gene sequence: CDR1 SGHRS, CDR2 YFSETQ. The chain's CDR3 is CASSFGQGAGTDTQYF. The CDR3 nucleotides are TGCGCCAGCAGCTTCGGACAGGGGGCAGGCACAGATACGCAGTATTTT.

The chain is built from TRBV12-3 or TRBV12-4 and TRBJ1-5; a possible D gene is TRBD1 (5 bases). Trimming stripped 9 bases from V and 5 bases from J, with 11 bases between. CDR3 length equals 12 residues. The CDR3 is CASLGDYQPQHF. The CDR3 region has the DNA TGTGCCAGTTTAGGGGACTATCAGCCCCAGCATTTT.

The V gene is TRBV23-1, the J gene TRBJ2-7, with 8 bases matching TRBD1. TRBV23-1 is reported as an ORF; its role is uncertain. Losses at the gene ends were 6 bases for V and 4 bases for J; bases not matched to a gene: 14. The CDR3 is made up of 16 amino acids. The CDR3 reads CASRRFPGTGDYEQYF. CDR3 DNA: TGCGCCAGCAGACGTTTCCCCGGGACAGGAGATTACGAGCAGTACTTC.

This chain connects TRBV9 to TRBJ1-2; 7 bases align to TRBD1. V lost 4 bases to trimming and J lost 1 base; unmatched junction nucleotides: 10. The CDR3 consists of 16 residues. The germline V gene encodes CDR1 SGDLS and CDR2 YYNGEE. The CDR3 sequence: CASSQRTGVYNYGYTF. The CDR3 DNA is TGTGCCAGCAGCCAAAGGACAGGAGTATATAACTATGGCTACACCTTC.

Written as DNA, the CDR3 is TGTGCCAGCAGCAGCGGCGGGAGCACAGATACGCAGTATTTT. This gives the protein CASSSGGSTDTQYF. This chain joins TRBV11-3 and TRBJ2-3, with a tentative D call TRBD2 (5 bases). The germline V gene has CDR1 SGHNT and CDR2 YENEEA. Trimming took 5 bases from V and 0 from J, leaving 9 bases between them. The CDR3 sequence is 14 residues long.

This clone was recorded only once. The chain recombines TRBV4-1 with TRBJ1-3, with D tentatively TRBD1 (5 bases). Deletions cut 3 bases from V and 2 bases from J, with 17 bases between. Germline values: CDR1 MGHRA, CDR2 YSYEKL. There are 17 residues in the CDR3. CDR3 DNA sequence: TGCGCCAGCAGCCATGGCGCCGCGGGACGAGCTGGAAACACCATATATTTT. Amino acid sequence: CASSHGAAGRAGNTIYF.

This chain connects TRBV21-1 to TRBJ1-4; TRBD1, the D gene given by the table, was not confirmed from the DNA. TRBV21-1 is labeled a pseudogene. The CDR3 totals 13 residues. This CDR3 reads CANRTGPNEKLFF. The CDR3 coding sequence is TGTGCCAACCGGACAGGCCCTAATGAAAAACTGTTTTTT.

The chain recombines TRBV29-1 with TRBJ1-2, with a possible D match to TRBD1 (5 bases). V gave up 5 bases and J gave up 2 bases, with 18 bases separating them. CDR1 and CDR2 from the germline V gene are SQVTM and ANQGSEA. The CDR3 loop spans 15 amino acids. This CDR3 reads CSVSLQRTTNYGYTF. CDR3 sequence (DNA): TGCAGCGTTTCGCTTCAGAGGACAACCAACTATGGCTACACCTTC. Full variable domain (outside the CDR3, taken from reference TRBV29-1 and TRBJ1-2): SAVISQKPSRDICQRGTSLTIQCQVDSQVTMMFWYRQQPGQSLTLIATANQGSEATYESGFVIDKFPISRPNLTFSTLTVSNMSPEDSSIYLCSVSLQRTTNYGYTFGSGTRLTVV.

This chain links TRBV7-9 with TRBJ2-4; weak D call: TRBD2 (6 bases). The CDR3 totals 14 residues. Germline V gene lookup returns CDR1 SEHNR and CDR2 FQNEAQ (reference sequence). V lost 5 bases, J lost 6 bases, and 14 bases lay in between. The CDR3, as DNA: TGTGCCAGCAGCCCCAGGGTGGGGGGAAACATTCAGTACTTC. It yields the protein CASSPRVGGNIQYF.

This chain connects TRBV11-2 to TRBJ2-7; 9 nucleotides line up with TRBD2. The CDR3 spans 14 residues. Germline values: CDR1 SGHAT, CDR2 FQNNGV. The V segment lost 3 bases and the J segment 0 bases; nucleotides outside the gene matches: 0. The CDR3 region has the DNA TGTGCCAGCAGCTTTAGCGGGAGCTCCTACGAGCAGTACTTC. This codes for CASSFSGSSYEQYF. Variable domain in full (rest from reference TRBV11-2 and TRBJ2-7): EAGVAQSPRYKIIEKRQSVAFWCNPISGHATLYWYQQILGQGPKLLIQFQNNGVVDDSQLPKDRFSAERLKGVDSTLKIQPAKLEDSAVYLCASSFSGSSYEQYFGPGTRLTVT.